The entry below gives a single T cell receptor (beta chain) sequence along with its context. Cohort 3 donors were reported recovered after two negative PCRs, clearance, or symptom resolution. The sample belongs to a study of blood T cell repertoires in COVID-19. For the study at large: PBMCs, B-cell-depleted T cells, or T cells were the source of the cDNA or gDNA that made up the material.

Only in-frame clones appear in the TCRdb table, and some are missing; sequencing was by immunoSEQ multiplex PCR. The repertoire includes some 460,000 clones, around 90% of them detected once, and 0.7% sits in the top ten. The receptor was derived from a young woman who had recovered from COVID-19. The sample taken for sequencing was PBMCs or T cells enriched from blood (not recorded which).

The CDR3 sequence: CASSPLTQGLETQYF. CDR3 bases: TGTGCCAGCAGCCCCCTAACCCAGGGCTTGGAGACCCAGTACTTC. The chain joins TRBV7-2 to TRBJ2-5, with D perhaps matching TRBD1 (5 bases). The CDR3 loop spans 15 amino acids. Germline loops: CDR1 SGHTA, CDR2 FQGNSA. V shed 5 bases and J shed 5 bases, with 18 bases lying between them.